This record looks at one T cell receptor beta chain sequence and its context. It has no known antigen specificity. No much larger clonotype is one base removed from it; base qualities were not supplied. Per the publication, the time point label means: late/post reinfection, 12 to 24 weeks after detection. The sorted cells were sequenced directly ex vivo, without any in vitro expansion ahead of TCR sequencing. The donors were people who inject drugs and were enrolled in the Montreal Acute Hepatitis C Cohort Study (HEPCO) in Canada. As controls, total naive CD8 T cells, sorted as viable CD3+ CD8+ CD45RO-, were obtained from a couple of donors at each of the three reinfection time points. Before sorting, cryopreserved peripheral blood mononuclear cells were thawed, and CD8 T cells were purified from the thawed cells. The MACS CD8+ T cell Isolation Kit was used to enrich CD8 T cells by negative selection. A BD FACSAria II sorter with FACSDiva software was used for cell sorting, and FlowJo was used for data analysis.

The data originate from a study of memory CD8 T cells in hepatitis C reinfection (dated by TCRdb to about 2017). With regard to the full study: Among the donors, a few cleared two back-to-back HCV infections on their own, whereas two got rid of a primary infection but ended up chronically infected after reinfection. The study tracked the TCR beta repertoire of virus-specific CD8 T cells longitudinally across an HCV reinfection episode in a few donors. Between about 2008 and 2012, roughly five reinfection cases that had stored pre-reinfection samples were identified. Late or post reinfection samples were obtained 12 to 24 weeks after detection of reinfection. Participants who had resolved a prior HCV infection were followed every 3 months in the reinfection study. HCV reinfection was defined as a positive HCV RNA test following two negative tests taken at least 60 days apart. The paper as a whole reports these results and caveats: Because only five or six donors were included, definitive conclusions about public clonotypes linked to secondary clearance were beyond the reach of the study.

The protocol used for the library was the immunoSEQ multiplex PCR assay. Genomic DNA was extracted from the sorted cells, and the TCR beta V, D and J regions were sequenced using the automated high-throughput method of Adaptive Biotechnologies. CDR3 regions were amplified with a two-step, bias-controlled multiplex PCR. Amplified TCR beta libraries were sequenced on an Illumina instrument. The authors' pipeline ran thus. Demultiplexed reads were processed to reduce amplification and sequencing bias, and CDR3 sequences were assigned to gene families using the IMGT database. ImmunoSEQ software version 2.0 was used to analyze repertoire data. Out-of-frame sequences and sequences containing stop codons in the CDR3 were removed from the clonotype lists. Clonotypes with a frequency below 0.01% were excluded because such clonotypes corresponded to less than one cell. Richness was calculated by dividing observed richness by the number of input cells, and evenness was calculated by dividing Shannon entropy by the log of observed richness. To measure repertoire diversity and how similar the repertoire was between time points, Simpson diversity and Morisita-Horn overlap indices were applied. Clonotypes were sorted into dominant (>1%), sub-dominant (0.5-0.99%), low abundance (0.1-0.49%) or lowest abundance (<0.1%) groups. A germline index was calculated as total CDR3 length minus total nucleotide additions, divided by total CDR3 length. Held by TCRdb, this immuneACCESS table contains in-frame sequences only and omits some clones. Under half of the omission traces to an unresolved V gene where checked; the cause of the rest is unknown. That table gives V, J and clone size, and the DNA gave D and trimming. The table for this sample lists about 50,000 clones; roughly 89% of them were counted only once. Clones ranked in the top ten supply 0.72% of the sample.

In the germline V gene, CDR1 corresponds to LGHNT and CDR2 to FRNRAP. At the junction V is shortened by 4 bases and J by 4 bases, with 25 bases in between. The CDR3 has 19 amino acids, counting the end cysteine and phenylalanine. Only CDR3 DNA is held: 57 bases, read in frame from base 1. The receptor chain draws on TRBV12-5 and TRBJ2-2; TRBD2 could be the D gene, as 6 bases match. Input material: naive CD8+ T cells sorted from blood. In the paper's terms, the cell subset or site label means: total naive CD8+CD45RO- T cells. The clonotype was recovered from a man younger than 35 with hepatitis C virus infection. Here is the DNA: TGTGCTAGTGGTTACCTCCTGGACTATTGGGCCCAGGGCACCGGGGAGCTGTTTTTT. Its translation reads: CASGYLLDYWAQGTGELFF.